A single T cell receptor (beta chain) is shown here with its context. As yet, its antigen is unknown. Profiled with immunoSEQ multiplex PCR; TCRdb holds only in-frame clones, not every one. The sample shows 350,000 to 600,000 clones, 89% of them seen only once. Treatment given: some 20 received Ad26.COV2.S at low or high dose, single or two shots; about 5 received placebo; per-sample allocation not given. The study sampled participants on day 63 after the first vaccine or placebo injection. It was an adult aged 18-55 years in Boston who was the donor. Germline loops: CDR1 SEHNR, CDR2 FQNEAQ (reference sequence). Trimming removed 5 bases from V and 2 bases from J; junction bases left unmatched: 6. The CDR3 is made up of 14 amino acids. These data belong to a study of Ad26.COV2.S vaccination and SARS-CoV-2 variants. Overall study findings and caveats: Breadth and depth estimates from TCRs may understate total T cell responses.

The clonotype comes from a person between 18 and 65 years old who received the Ad26.COV2.S COVID-19 vaccine or a placebo. The sample in question was peripheral blood, obtained in a trial of Ad26.COV2.S vaccine versus placebo. The chain joins TRBV7-9 to TRBJ2-7, with 7 bases matching TRBD1. CDR3 loop: CASSVRDRAYEQYF. The CDR3 DNA sequence: TGTGCCAGCAGCGTCCGGGACAGAGCCTACGAGCAGTACTTC.